The 29 T cell receptor beta chains reported below all come from one sample, sequenced in a study of response to subunit inactivated influenza vaccine. TCRdb itself ran the RT-PCR reads through MiXCR, one entry per CDR3 protein. The sample carries some 800,000 distinct CDR3 sequences, 21% recorded once. The starting material was PBMCs from blood, obtained roughly 5 days after vaccination. These TCRs come from a man in his fifties or sixties who received an inactivated influenza vaccine.

The rearrangement links TRBV2 to TRBJ1-4, with D possibly TRBD1 on 6 matching bases. The V end lost 5 bases, the J end lost 8 bases, and 18 bases lay between the germline ends. Germline V gives CDR1 SNHLY, CDR2 FYNNEI. CDR3 length: 15 amino acids. The CDR3 DNA is TGTGCCAGCAGTACCCAGACAGGCCGGGGAGAAAAACTGTTTTTT. Its translation is CASSTQTGRGEKLFF. The variable domain in full, completed from reference TRBV2 and TRBJ1-4, reads EPEVTQTPSHQVTQMGQEVILRCVPISNHLYFYWYRQILGQKVEFLVSFYNNEISEKSEIFDDQFSVERPDGSNFTLKIRSTKLEDSAMYFCASSTQTGRGEKLFFGSGTQLSVL.

The chain combines TRBV20-1 with TRBJ2-7; perhaps TRBD1 as D (6 bases). Germline loops: CDR1 DFQATT, CDR2 SNEGSKA (reference sequence). V lost 6 bases to trimming and J lost 2 bases, with 17 bases between them. This CDR3 comprises 14 residues. The DNA for the CDR3 is TGCAGTGCCTTGACCCGGGACACACCCTACGAGCAGTACTTC. Its protein product is CSALTRDTPYEQYF.

This chain links TRBV15 with TRBJ2-3; D unclear. The length of the CDR3 is 13 residues. Per the germline V gene, CDR1 is LNHNV and CDR2 is YYDKDF (reference sequence). V was trimmed by 4 bases and J by 3 bases, leaving 8 bases between them. The chain's CDR3 is CATSIWRTDTQYF. The CDR3 DNA sequence: TGTGCCACCAGCATCTGGCGGACAGATACGCAGTATTTT.

This clonotype has just a few counts. The chain links TRBV7-2 to TRBJ2-3, with 8 positions matching TRBD2. The CDR3 consists of 15 residues. V lost 7 bases to trimming and J lost 1 base; unmatched junction nucleotides: 7. Germline CDR1 reads SGHTA; CDR2 reads FQGNSA. This CDR3 is CASILSGVGTDTQYF. The CDR3 DNA reads TGTGCCAGCATCCTTAGCGGGGTCGGCACAGATACGCAGTATTTT.

This clonotype was seen only a few times. V usage is TRBV27 and J usage is TRBJ2-2; no clear D. Germline V gene lookup returns CDR1 MNHEY and CDR2 SMNVEV (reference sequence). V lost 0 bases, J lost 0 bases, and 5 bases lay in between. The CDR3 sequence is 15 residues long. The DNA of the CDR3 is TGTGCCAGCAGTTTATCCCCCGCGAACACCGGGGAGCTGTTTTTT. This codes for CASSLSPANTGELFF.

This clonotype was detected only a few times. The rearrangement links TRBV5-1 to TRBJ2-3, with TRBD2 as a possible D gene (6 bases). The germline V and J ends were trimmed by 4 bases and 2 bases, with 8 bases remaining between them. Germline values: CDR1 SGHRS, CDR2 YFSETQ. The CDR3 runs 13 residues. This CDR3 reads CASSAGPTDTQYF. Here the CDR3 DNA reads TGCGCCAGCAGCGCGGGGCCCACAGATACGCAGTATTTT.

The chain couples TRBV7-2 to TRBJ2-7; 7 bases match TRBD1. The germline V gene has CDR1 SGHTA and CDR2 FQGNSA. V lost 5 bases and J lost 2; bases outside the gene matches: 3. CDR3 length: 13 amino acids. The CDR3 reads CASSNDRAYEQYF. For the CDR3, the DNA is TGTGCCAGCAGCAATGACAGGGCCTACGAGCAGTACTTC.

This clonotype was picked up a small number of times. The J gene is TRBJ2-2, the V gene TRBV20-1; no firm D call. CDR1 DFQATT and CDR2 SNEGSKA come from the germline V gene (reference sequence). The CDR3 extends over 15 amino acids. V was cut by 4 bases and J by 6 bases, with 18 bases left in between. The chain's CDR3 is CSAKVGGMVAGELFF. The CDR3 DNA follows: TGCAGTGCTAAAGTGGGTGGGATGGTCGCCGGGGAGCTGTTTTTT.

This clonotype was counted many times. This chain uses TRBV20-1 with TRBJ2-3, with 7 bases that match TRBD2. This CDR3 comprises 17 residues. The V gene's germline CDR1 is DFQATT and CDR2 SNEGSKA (reference sequence). J lost 1 base, V lost 2 bases, and 12 bases had no gene match. This chain's CDR3 is CSARSPTSVRGTDTQYF. The CDR3 nucleotides read TGCAGTGCTAGAAGTCCCACTAGCGTTCGCGGCACAGATACGCAGTATTTT.

In the case of this clonotype: The conserved phenylalanine or tryptophan normally closing the CDR3 is absent here, so this likely arose from a read error. The chain employs TRBV7-2 and TRBJ1-3, with a possible D match to TRBD1 (5 bases). V was trimmed by 0 bases and J by 0 bases, leaving 12 bases between them. Per the germline V gene, CDR1 is SGHTA and CDR2 is FQGNSA. This CDR3 is 17 amino acids long. CDR3 DNA: TGTGCCAGCAGCTTAGCGCGGGGGGGTTCCTCTGGAAACACCATATATTTA. Translated, it gives CASSLARGGSSGNTIYL.

This clonotype was observed a few times. The gene calls are TRBV7-9 and TRBJ2-5; the match to TRBD2 covers 14 bases. The V gene's germline CDR1 is SEHNR and CDR2 FQNEAQ (reference sequence). J lost 1 base, V lost 8 bases, and 0 bases had no gene match. This CDR3 has 14 amino acids. In nucleotides, the CDR3 is TGTGCCAGCGGGACTAGCGGGAGCCAAGAGACCCAGTACTTC. Protein: CASGTSGSQETQYF.

The chain carries TRBV28 and TRBJ2-7; D is ambiguous. This CDR3 comprises 14 residues. CDR1 is MDHEN, CDR2 SYDVKM, per germline. V was cut by 2 bases and J by 3 bases, with 11 bases left in between. The CDR3: CASSLHTIHYEQYF. The CDR3 coding sequence is TGTGCCAGCAGTTTACACACAATCCACTACGAGCAGTACTTC.

This clonotype was seen a few times. A read error may account for a junction end that differs from germline. The V call is TRBV7-7, the J call TRBJ2-3, with D uncertain. The CDR3 loop spans 15 amino acids. CDR1 SSHAT and CDR2 FNYEAQ come from the germline V gene (reference sequence). The CDR3 is CASSLSDSSTDTQYF. CDR3 sequence (DNA): TGTGCTAGCAGCTTAAGTGATTCAAGCACAGATACGCAGTATTTT.

This clonotype came up a few times. This chain joins TRBV20-1 and TRBJ2-7; 10 bases match TRBD1. CDR1 and CDR2 (germline): DFQATT, SNEGSKA (reference sequence). The J segment lost 6 bases and the V segment lost 3 bases, leaving 5 bases of the junction unmatched. The CDR3 extends over 13 amino acids. This CDR3 is CSASKGQGPEQYF. The CDR3 nucleotides are TGCAGTGCTAGTAAGGGACAGGGGCCCGAGCAGTACTTC.

The chain uses TRBV7-2 and TRBJ2-7; maybe TRBD2 (5 bases). This CDR3 has 17 amino acids. The germline gives CDR1 SGHTA, CDR2 FQGNSA. Deletions cut 5 bases from V and 0 bases from J, with 20 bases between. The CDR3 spells CASSHRDPIRSSYEQYF. CDR3 in DNA: TGTGCCAGCAGCCACCGGGATCCGATACGGAGCTCCTACGAGCAGTACTTC. The whole variable domain, remainder taken from reference TRBV7-2 and TRBJ2-7, is GAGVSQSPSNKVTEKGKDVELRCDPISGHTALYWYRQSLGQGLEFLIYFQGNSAPDKSGLPSDRFSAERTGGSVSTLTIQRTQQEDSAVYLCASSHRDPIRSSYEQYFGPGTRLTVT.

The table lists this clonotype with a few counts. The genes are TRBV12-3 or TRBV12-4 and TRBJ2-1; tentative D call: TRBD2 (6 bases). The CDR3 runs 17 residues. Trimming left V 6 bases short and J 4 bases short, with 22 bases between. The CDR3 is CASSKGSGAYMYNEQFF. The CDR3 bases are TGTGCCAGCAGCAAAGGTAGCGGAGCCTACATGTACAATGAGCAGTTCTTC.

The chain couples TRBV12-3 or TRBV12-4 to TRBJ2-7, with 8 bases matching TRBD1. This CDR3 is 14 amino acids long. The V segment lost 7 bases and the J segment 3 bases; nucleotides outside the gene matches: 8. DNA of the CDR3: TGTGCCAGCACCCGGACAGGGTCGGTCTACGAGCAGTACTTC. Protein sequence: CASTRTGSVYEQYF.

This clonotype has a handful of counts. The gene calls are TRBV9 and TRBJ2-1, with D possibly TRBD2 on 5 matching bases. V was pared by 4 bases and J by 7 bases, with 12 bases between. Per the germline V gene, CDR1 is SGDLS and CDR2 is YYNGEE. This CDR3 comprises 13 residues. In nucleotides, the CDR3 is TGTGCCAGCAGCCCTCAGCCGGGGAATGAGCAGTTCTTC. It encodes CASSPQPGNEQFF.

The chain couples TRBV5-1 to TRBJ1-2, with a weak D call TRBD1 (5 bases). Per the germline V gene, CDR1 is SGHRS and CDR2 is YFSETQ. Trimming took 3 bases from V and 7 from J, leaving 16 bases between them. The CDR3 totals 14 residues. CDR3 amino acids: CASSWGSKDSGYTF. The CDR3 coding sequence is TGCGCCAGCAGCTGGGGGAGTAAGGATTCTGGCTACACCTTC.

This clonotype appeared many times. The V gene is TRBV7-2, the J gene TRBJ2-4; the D gene is possibly TRBD1 (6 bases). The germline CDR1 and CDR2 sequences are SGHTA and FQGNSA. Trimming took 4 bases from V and 0 from J, leaving 16 bases between them. This CDR3 has 17 residues. The CDR3 DNA follows: TGTGCCAGCAGCTCCTTTAGGACAGTACTAGCCAAAAACATTCAGTACTTC. This translates into CASSSFRTVLAKNIQYF.

The chain is built from TRBV7-6 and TRBJ2-1, with a weak D call TRBD1 (5 bases). CDR3 length equals 13 residues. Trimming cost V 3 bases and J 6 bases, with 9 bases left between them. Germline CDR1 SGHVS, CDR2 FNYEAQ. The CDR3 sequence: CASSFSQGNEQFF. For the CDR3, the DNA is TGTGCCAGCAGCTTCTCTCAGGGCAATGAGCAGTTCTTC.

In this sample, this clonotype turned up a few times. The genes are TRBV5-5 and TRBJ1-5; 10 nucleotides align to TRBD1. V shed 3 bases and J 6 bases; nucleotides not matched to a gene: 6. The CDR3 totals 15 residues. CDR1 is SGHKS and CDR2 is YYEKEE in the germline V gene (reference sequence). The CDR3 reads CASSSSGTGVQPQHF. The DNA for the CDR3 is TGTGCCAGCAGCTCGTCCGGGACAGGGGTTCAGCCCCAGCATTTT.

This clonotype was seen more than once but under ten times. The rearrangement links TRBV5-5 to TRBJ2-3; no reliable D call. CDR1 is SGHKS and CDR2 is YYEKEE in the germline V gene (reference sequence). The V gene lost 0 bases and the J gene lost 5 bases, with 13 bases spanning the gap. CDR3 length: 15 residues. CDR3 in DNA: TGTGCCAGCAGCTTGGATGACCTCATCGAAGATACGCAGTATTTT. Amino acid sequence: CASSLDDLIEDTQYF.

This clonotype was counted between two and nine times. This sequence joins TRBV12-3 or TRBV12-4 and TRBJ2-7; 8 nucleotides agree with TRBD2. Trimming took 5 bases from V and 5 from J; bases not matched to a gene: 11. The CDR3 sequence is 15 residues long. The CDR3 DNA sequence: TGTGCCAGCAGTCCCTTCTCGGTAGCGGGAAACGAGCAGTACTTC. Translated, it gives CASSPFSVAGNEQYF.

The gene calls are TRBV3-1 and TRBJ2-7; weak D call: TRBD2 (6 bases). CDR1 is LGHDT and CDR2 is YNNKEL in the germline V gene (reference sequence). Trimming pared 0 bases from V and 7 bases from J, leaving 25 bases between. CDR3 length: 18 residues. This CDR3 is CASSQDPAGGSPPREQYF. The CDR3 coding sequence is TGTGCCAGCAGCCAAGATCCTGCCGGGGGATCCCCTCCTAGGGAGCAGTACTTC.

This chain connects TRBV7-2 to TRBJ2-7, with D hard to call. From germline, CDR1 is SGHTA and CDR2 FQGNSA. The CDR3 is 13 amino acids. Trimming shortened V by 4 bases and J by 2 bases, and 9 bases separated the two germline ends. CDR3 nucleotide sequence: TGTGCCAGCAGCTGGTTAAAGACCTACGAGCAGTACTTC. Its translation: CASSWLKTYEQYF.

This rearrangement joins TRBV5-1 to TRBJ1-1; 7 nucleotides align to TRBD1. Germline CDR1 reads SGHRS; CDR2 reads YFSETQ. V was pared by 4 bases and J by 6 bases, with 9 bases of the junction left unmatched. This CDR3 is 14 amino acids long. CDR3 nucleotide sequence: TGCGCCAGCAGCCCGGACAGGCCGGGTTCTGAAGCTTTCTTT. Its translation is CASSPDRPGSEAFF.

The chain has TRBV14 and TRBJ2-7; the match to TRBD1 covers 7 bases. V lost 1 base to trimming and J lost 4 bases; unmatched junction nucleotides: 10. CDR1 SGHDN and CDR2 FVKESK come from the germline V gene. This CDR3 is 16 amino acids long. CDR3 sequence reads: CASSQGPGQRQYEQYF. The CDR3, as DNA: TGTGCCAGCAGCCAAGGTCCGGGACAGAGACAGTACGAGCAGTACTTC.

This clonotype has just one count. The rearrangement uses TRBV20-1 and TRBJ2-7; D is possibly TRBD1 (5 bases). The germline V gene has CDR1 DFQATT and CDR2 SNEGSKA (reference sequence). There are 15 residues in the CDR3. Trimming shortened V by 0 bases and J by 0 bases, and 12 bases separated the two germline ends. As DNA, the CDR3 is TGCAGTGCTAGAGATTTAAGCCAGGGCTCCTACGAGCAGTACTTC. This translates into CSARDLSQGSYEQYF.